Below, 9 T cell receptor beta chains from the same sample are listed, as sequenced in a study of T cell responses to AZD1222 COVID-19 vaccine. Repertoires were generated with immunoSEQ multiplex PCR, while TCRdb's copy carries only in-frame clones and drops some. The table shows some 110,000 clones, with roughly 92% occurring only once. The source material was peripheral blood, sampled 28 days after the second AZD1222 dose. The receptor set was obtained from an adult who received the AZD1222 COVID-19 vaccine.

This chain connects TRBV3-1 (or the pseudogene TRBV3-2) to TRBJ2-7, with D unclear. The CDR3 extends over 15 amino acids. Trimming cost V 5 bases and J 2 bases, with 16 bases left between them. The germline gives CDR1 LGHDT, CDR2 YNNKEL (reference sequence). CDR3 in DNA: TGTGCCAGCAGCTTCCCTGTGGGCCCAACCTACGAGCAGTACTTC. Translation: CASSFPVGPTYEQYF.

This chain uses TRBV27 with TRBJ1-1; D not certain. CDR1 and CDR2 from the germline V gene are MNHEY and SMNVEV (reference sequence). V was trimmed by 2 bases and J by 3 bases, leaving 13 bases between them. The CDR3 extends over 15 amino acids. CDR3 residues: CASSLEWGGHTEAFF. The CDR3 DNA sequence: TGTGCCAGCAGTTTAGAGTGGGGAGGTCACACTGAAGCTTTCTTT.

The chain recombines TRBV19 with TRBJ2-1; TRBD1 might be the D (6 bases). The CDR3 covers 14 residues. Trimming took 4 bases from V and 7 from J, leaving 14 bases between them. Germline lookup yields CDR1 LNHDA and CDR2 SQIVND (reference sequence). The CDR3 nucleotides read TGTGCCAGTAGTAGCCAGGGGTGGACGAATGAGCAGTTCTTC. Protein sequence: CASSSQGWTNEQFF.

The V gene is TRBV29-1, the J gene TRBJ2-7; 7 bases match TRBD2. The CDR3 runs 15 residues. Germline CDR1 is SQVTM and CDR2 is ANQGSEA. V trimming: 6 bases; J trimming: 3 bases; junction bases outside the gene matches: 14. CDR3 region: CSVVNRGREDYEQYF. The CDR3, as DNA: TGCAGCGTCGTGAATCGGGGCCGGGAGGACTACGAGCAGTACTTC.

The chain combines TRBV6-6 with TRBJ1-5; D is uncertain. CDR1 is MNHNY, CDR2 SVGAGI, per germline (reference sequence). The CDR3 is made up of 15 amino acids. Trimming removed 7 bases from V and 4 bases from J, with 17 bases in between. Here the CDR3 reads CASNLLGSVNQPQHF. CDR3 DNA sequence: TGTGCCAGCAACCTCCTGGGGTCAGTGAATCAGCCCCAGCATTTT.

In this sample, this clone turned up once. The V gene is TRBV19, the J gene TRBJ2-1, with a possible D match to TRBD1 (5 bases). The V end was cut by 5 bases, the J end by 5 bases, with 10 bases between. Germline loops: CDR1 LNHDA, CDR2 SQIVND (reference sequence). CDR3 size: 13 residues. In DNA form, the CDR3 reads TGTGCCAGTAGTGTCAGGGTCAACAATGAGCAGTTCTTC. Amino acid sequence: CASSVRVNNEQFF.

The genes are TRBV30 and TRBJ2-3, with D perhaps TRBD2 (5 bases). V gave up 2 bases and J gave up 0 bases, with 9 bases separating them. The CDR3 sequence is 14 residues long. Germline V gene sequence: CDR1 GTSNPN, CDR2 SVGIG (reference sequence). The CDR3: CAWSRRISTDTQYF. CDR3 DNA sequence: TGTGCCTGGAGTAGGAGGATTAGCACAGATACGCAGTATTTT.

V gene TRBV2 combines with J gene TRBJ1-2, with D perhaps matching TRBD1 (6 bases). Germline CDR1 is SNHLY and CDR2 is FYNNEI. Trimming removed 6 bases at V and 4 bases at J, with 12 bases between. The CDR3 totals 13 residues. Here the CDR3 reads CASSEQGFYGYTF. The CDR3 DNA follows: TGTGCCAGCAGCGAACAGGGTTTCTATGGCTACACCTTC.

The rearrangement links TRBV18 to TRBJ2-7; maybe TRBD1 (5 bases). CDR1 is KGHSH, CDR2 LQKENI, per germline. V lost 0 bases, J lost 7 bases, and 16 bases lay in between. The length of the CDR3 is 15 residues. The CDR3 loop is CASSPPVGQGGEQYF. Here the CDR3 DNA reads TGTGCCAGCTCACCACCGGTCGGGCAGGGTGGAGAGCAGTACTTC.